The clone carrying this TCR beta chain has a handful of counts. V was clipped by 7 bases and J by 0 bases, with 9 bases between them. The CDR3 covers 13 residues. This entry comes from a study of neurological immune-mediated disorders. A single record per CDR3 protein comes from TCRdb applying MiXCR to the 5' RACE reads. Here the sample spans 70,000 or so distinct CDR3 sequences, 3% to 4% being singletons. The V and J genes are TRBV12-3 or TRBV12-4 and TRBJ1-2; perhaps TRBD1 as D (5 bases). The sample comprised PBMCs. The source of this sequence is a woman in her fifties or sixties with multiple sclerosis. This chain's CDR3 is CASTMGPNYGYTF. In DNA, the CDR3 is TGTGCCAGCACCATGGGACCTAACTATGGCTACACCTTC.